These 9 T cell receptor beta chains were all obtained from the same sample, sequenced in a study of human T cells and chemical hapten exposure. TCRdb called the RACE reads again in MiXCR, with one record for every CDR3 protein. The sample has approximately 30,000 distinct CDR3 sequences, nearly 6% seen once. The time point was: patch test 3, about 24 weeks after DPC sensitization. Treatment in this sample: therapeutic diphenylcyclopropenone sensitization with weekly scalp DPC. This material consisted of whole blood, taken in connection with sensitization to the hapten diphenylcyclopropenone (DPC). All receptors derive from a young man with alopecia areata. Some clones in this sample may be carry-over from other donors' samples.

The chain has TRBV6-5 and TRBJ2-1, with D possibly matching TRBD2 (6 bases). Deletions cut 2 bases from V and 6 bases from J, with 17 bases between. The germline V gene encodes CDR1 MNHEY and CDR2 SVGAGI. The CDR3 loop spans 16 amino acids. Here the CDR3 DNA reads TGTGCCAGCAGTTACGAAGGCGGGGAGCTTTTCAATGAGCAGTTCTTC. This gives the protein CASSYEGGELFNEQFF.

The table lists this clonotype with many counts. The V gene is TRBV2, the J gene TRBJ1-5, with 12 nucleotides matching TRBD1. The CDR3 contains 18 residues. Looked up from germline, CDR1 is SNHLY and CDR2 is FYNNEI. V lost 5 bases, J lost 3 bases, and 11 bases stayed unmatched. The CDR3 DNA follows: TGTGCCAGCAGTAGAAATTCCGGGACAGGGGGCTCCAATCAGCCCCAGCATTTT. Residues: CASSRNSGTGGSNQPQHF.

This clonotype was detected ten times or more. CDR3 in DNA: TGTGCCAGCAGCTTACCCGGGACAGGGGGCACTGGAAACACCATATATTTT. Translating gives CASSLPGTGGTGNTIYF. This sequence joins TRBV13 and TRBJ1-3; 12 nucleotides agree with TRBD1. V was pared by 2 bases and J by 2 bases, with 4 bases of the junction left unmatched. Germline loops: CDR1 PRHDT, CDR2 FYEKMQ (reference sequence). This CDR3 has 17 residues.

Many counts were recorded for this clonotype. The J gene is TRBJ1-3, the V gene TRBV15; 7 positions agree with TRBD1. Trimming at V came to 3 bases and at J to 0 bases, leaving 5 bases not matched to a gene. The CDR3 is 16 amino acids. CDR1 and CDR2 from the germline V gene are LNHNV and YYDKDF (reference sequence). The CDR3 coding sequence is TGTGCCACCAGCAGCGGACAGGCCAGCTCTGGAAACACCATATATTTT. Amino acids: CATSSGQASSGNTIYF.

This clonotype was picked up many times. This chain links TRBV7-2 with TRBJ2-5; 12 nucleotides align to TRBD2. The CDR3 consists of 16 residues. J gave up 5 bases and V 3 bases, and 7 bases lay outside the gene matches. Germline CDR1 is SGHTA and CDR2 is FQGNSA. The CDR3 DNA reads TGTGCCAGCAGCTTCTCTAGCGGGGGGGCAGGTGAGACCCAGTACTTC. It encodes CASSFSSGGAGETQYF.

This clonotype was observed many times. The chain employs TRBV6-2 or TRBV6-3 and TRBJ1-5, with 9 bases fitting TRBD1. The V segment lost 4 bases and the J segment 1 base; nucleotides outside the gene matches: 2. The CDR3 loop spans 15 amino acids. The germline gives CDR1 MNHEY, CDR2 SVGEGT. The CDR3 DNA reads TGTGCCAGCAGTTTTACAGGGGGCAGCAATCAGCCCCAGCATTTT. Its protein product is CASSFTGGSNQPQHF.

This clonotype was recorded at least ten times. The rearrangement uses TRBV7-2 and TRBJ2-5, with 15 nucleotides matching TRBD2. V lost 5 bases, J lost 5 bases, and 6 bases stayed unmatched. Germline lookup yields CDR1 SGHTA and CDR2 FQGNSA. The CDR3 covers 16 residues. The CDR3 here is CASSEGLAGGGETQYF. The CDR3 coding sequence is TGTGCCAGCAGCGAGGGACTAGCGGGAGGCGGGGAGACCCAGTACTTC.

By its share, this clonotype is medium-sized. This chain connects TRBV27 to TRBJ2-4; D possibly corresponds to TRBD2 (5 bases). Germline values: CDR1 MNHEY, CDR2 SMNVEV (reference sequence). Trimming removed 4 bases from V and 8 bases from J, with 12 bases in between. CDR3 size: 13 residues. CDR3 DNA: TGTGCCAGCAGTTCAAACACAGCGGACATTCAGTACTTC. Its translation is CASSSNTADIQYF.

In its sample, this clonotype was seen many times. This chain links TRBV20-1 with TRBJ2-7; D may correspond to TRBD1 or TRBD2 (5 bases each). Germline lookup yields CDR1 DFQATT and CDR2 SNEGSKA (reference sequence). This CDR3 has 13 amino acids. The CDR3 loop is CSTRRDLDYEQYF. The CDR3 DNA reads as TGCAGCACTAGACGGGACCTCGACTACGAGCAGTACTTC.